Listed below are T cell receptor beta chains from one sample, sequenced in a study of T cell responses to AZD1222 COVID-19 vaccine. This table comes from immunoSEQ multiplex PCR, and its TCRdb copy is limited to in-frame clones, with some not included. This sample yields 150,000 to 250,000 clones, of which 80% to 95% are seen a single time; about 1% belongs to the top ten. The specimen was peripheral blood, collected 28 days after the second AZD1222 dose. The origin of the receptors is an adult who received the AZD1222 COVID-19 vaccine. Each CDR3 is given with its conserved first and last residue. D genes are given only for firm matches. The size entry is marked missing in some rows and otherwise reads once, few, many or a size class.

j_gene	v_gene	d_gene	abundance	CDR3nt	CDR3aa
TRBJ1-1	TRBV2	TRBD1	.	TGTGCCAGCGCGATGGGACAGGGGAACACTGAAGCTTTCTTT	CASAMGQGNTEAFF
TRBJ1-1	TRBV6-5	.	.	TGTGCCAGCAGTTACAATGGACAGTCTGAAGCTTTCTTT	CASSYNGQSEAFF
TRBJ2-2	TRBV2	.	.	TGTGCCAGCACCTTAGCGTCCGGGGAGCTGTTTTTT	CASTLASGELFF
TRBJ1-6	TRBV27	.	.	TGTGCCAGTGGAGGTTATAATTCACCCCTCCACTTT	CASGGYNSPLHF
TRBJ2-2	TRBV6-5	.	.	TGTGCCAGCAAGAACTCAGGGGCGGACACCGGGGAGCTGTTTTTT	CASKNSGADTGELFF
TRBJ2-3	TRBV9	.	.	TGTGCCAGCAGCGTGGCCCCGGCGCAGGGGATCACAGATACGCAGTATTTT	CASSVAPAQGITDTQYF
TRBJ2-1	TRBV11-2	.	.	TGTGCCAGTACGCTTCGTGCCTACAGGGAAAAAAGCTCCTACAATGAGCAGTTCTTC	CASTLRAYREKSSYNEQFF
TRBJ1-1	TRBV5-1	.	.	TGCGCCAGCAGCTTGGCGAGGGGTCAGACTGAAGCTTTCTTT	CASSLARGQTEAFF
TRBJ1-6	TRBV5-1	.	.	TGCGCCAGCAGCTTGAAGGACGGCCGGAATTCACCCCTCCACTTT	CASSLKDGRNSPLHF
TRBJ2-3	TRBV27	.	.	TGTGCCAGCACCCGGGATGGTCAGCCAGATACGCAGTATTTT	CASTRDGQPDTQYF
TRBJ2-3	TRBV4-1	TRBD2	once	TGCGCCAGCAGCCCTAGCGGGGGTACAGATACGCAGTATTTT	CASSPSGGTDTQYF
TRBJ2-7	TRBV6-2/TRBV6-3	TRBD2	.	TGTGCCAGCAGTTCCCAGCGGGGTGCGTACGAGCAGTACTTC	CASSSQRGAYEQYF
TRBJ1-6	TRBV10-3	TRBD1	once	TGTGCCATCAACCTCCTCGAGACAGGGTATGCCTCCTATAATTCACCCCTCCACTTT	CAINLLETGYASYNSPLHF
TRBJ1-5	TRBV27	.	.	TGTGCCAGCAGTTTGATGGGGGATAGCAATCAGCCCCAGCATTTT	CASSLMGDSNQPQHF
TRBJ2-1	TRBV6-5	TRBD1	.	TGTGCCAGCAGTTACTCGGACAGGGGCTCTATGCATGAGCAGTTCTTC	CASSYSDRGSMHEQFF
TRBJ2-1	TRBV2	.	few	TGTGCCAGCAGTGAAGCGGGCAATGAGCAGTTCTTC	CASSEAGNEQFF
TRBJ1-3	TRBV7-6	TRBD1	.	TGTGCCAGCAGCCTGGACAGGGCTGGAAACACCATATATTTT	CASSLDRAGNTIYF
TRBJ1-1	TRBV7-2	.	.	TGTGCCAGCAGCTTATGGCAGAACACTGAAGCTTTCTTT	CASSLWQNTEAFF
TRBJ2-1	TRBV10-3	TRBD2	.	TGTGCCATCAGCCGGCTAGCGGGGGGTAATGAGCAGTTCTTC	CAISRLAGGNEQFF
TRBJ1-2	TRBV4-2	TRBD1	once	TGTGCCAGCAGCCAGGTCAACAGGGGCGGGTACACCTTC	CASSQVNRGGYTF
TRBJ1-3	TRBV18	TRBD1	.	TGTGCCAGCTCACCACCGTCCCAGGGGGACACCATATATTTT	CASSPPSQGDTIYF
TRBJ1-4	TRBV6-1	TRBD1	.	TGTGCCAGCAGTGAAGTGGGCGCACAGGGGGAAAAACTGTTTTTT	CASSEVGAQGEKLFF
TRBJ1-2	TRBV27	TRBD1	.	TGTGCCAGTGGGACAGGGGCTGCCCTTGGCTACACCTTC	CASGTGAALGYTF
TRBJ2-7	TRBV10-2	.	once	TGCGCCAGCAGTGAGTCGACGGTACAGGTCCGATACGAGCAGTACTTC	CASSESTVQVRYEQYF
TRBJ2-7	TRBV7-7	TRBD1	.	TGTGCCAGCAGCCAGGGGGTGGGACAGGGGTACGAGCAGTACTTC	CASSQGVGQGYEQYF
TRBJ2-1	TRBV29-1	.	.	TGCAGCGGCCGGTGGTCCTACAATGAGCAGTTCTTC	CSGRWSYNEQFF
TRBJ1-2	TRBV10-3	TRBD1	.	TGTGCCATCAGTGACGGAGGACAGGGGGCCAACTATGGCTACACCTTC	CAISDGGQGANYGYTF
TRBJ1-1	TRBV12-3/TRBV12-4	.	.	TGTGCCAGCAACCAGGGTCGGAACACTGAAGCTTTCTTT	CASNQGRNTEAFF
TRBJ2-5	TRBV5-1	.	once	TGCGCCAGCAGCTGGAAGGGCCAACAAGAGACCCAGTACTTC	CASSWKGQQETQYF
TRBJ2-5	TRBV3-1/TRBV3-2	.	.	TGTGCCAGCAGCAGCCAGGGCTGGGAGACCCAGTACTTC	CASSSQGWETQYF
TRBJ1-3	TRBV6-5	.	.	TGTGCCAGCAGCTCAGGGGCCAACGAAAACACCATATATTTT	CASSSGANENTIYF
TRBJ2-7	TRBV29-1	.	.	TGCACCGTAGGCAAGAGCTCCTACGAGCAGTACTTC	CTVGKSSYEQYF
TRBJ1-5	TRBV23-1	.	.	TGCGCCAGCAGTCAATACCAGGCTAGCAATCAGCCCCAGCATTTT	CASSQYQASNQPQHF
TRBJ2-1	TRBV15	.	.	TGTGCCACCAGTAGCAGGTCTTTCCTGGGTGAGCAGTTCTTC	CATSSRSFLGEQFF
TRBJ1-2	TRBV6-5	.	.	TGTGCCAGCAGCTGGACCCTTAACTATGGCTACACCTTC	CASSWTLNYGYTF
TRBJ2-5	TRBV9	.	.	TGTGCCAGCAGTGCACGGGGTTTTGGGACCCAGTACTTC	CASSARGFGTQYF
TRBJ1-1	TRBV28	.	.	TGTGCCAGCAGTCCCCCCCCCTACACTGAAGCTTTCTTT	CASSPPPYTEAFF
TRBJ2-7	TRBV7-2	.	.	TGTGCCAGCAGCCGACTCGGAGCAGGGGAGCAGTACTTC	CASSRLGAGEQYF
TRBJ1-4	TRBV7-9	.	.	TGTGCCAGCACCCAAGACGGGGGCCCTAGAAAGGAAAAACTGTTTTTT	CASTQDGGPRKEKLFF
TRBJ2-2	TRBV5-1	.	.	TGCGCCAGCAGCCCGGACACTATCGACACCGGGGAGCTGTTTTTT	CASSPDTIDTGELFF
TRBJ1-5	TRBV5-5	.	.	TGTGCCAGCAGCGTCGGACGGATCAATCAGCCCCAGCATTTT	CASSVGRINQPQHF
TRBJ1-1	TRBV29-1	TRBD1	once	TGCAGCGTTGTAACAGGGGTGGGCACTGAAGCTTTCTTT	CSVVTGVGTEAFF
TRBJ2-1	TRBV6-2/TRBV6-3	.	.	TGTGCCAGCAGTTACCCGAGCGGAGGTTACAATGAGCAGTTCTTC	CASSYPSGGYNEQFF
TRBJ1-5	TRBV19	.	.	TGTGCCAGTAGCCCTCAGGGGAACAATCAGCCCCAGCATTTT	CASSPQGNNQPQHF
TRBJ1-1	TRBV28	.	.	TGTGCCAGCAGTTTAGGGAGAGAAGCTTTCTTT	CASSLGREAFF
TRBJ1-6	TRBV6-5	.	.	TGTGCCAGCTCAGGTGAGGGGGGAGTTTCACCCCTCCACTTT	CASSGEGGVSPLHF
TRBJ1-2	TRBV19	TRBD1	.	TGTGCCAGTAGCGCGGGACAGCTGAACTATGGCTACACCTTC	CASSAGQLNYGYTF
TRBJ1-3	TRBV19	.	.	TGTGCCAGTACCGTCGAGGGGTCCGGAAACACCATATATTTT	CASTVEGSGNTIYF
TRBJ1-1	TRBV9	.	.	TGTGCCAGCACCCCGGACAGCTTGAACACTGAAGCTTTCTTT	CASTPDSLNTEAFF
TRBJ2-7	TRBV5-1	TRBD1	.	TGCGCCAGCAGCCCGGGACAGGAGCCTTCCTACGAGCAGTACTTC	CASSPGQEPSYEQYF